Listed here are 24 T cell receptor beta chains from one sample, sequenced in a study of T cells in Graves' hyperthyroidism and ophthalmopathy. It was RNA transcripts that yielded the amplified TCR beta CDR3 regions. Primed by the HTBI set, a first-round RT-PCR was run on the TCR CDR3. TCRdb re-called the multiplex PCR reads with MiXCR, one entry per CDR3 protein. The sample includes about 340,000 distinct CDR3 sequences, around a sixth of them seen just once. Sequencing was performed on blood. These receptors all stem from a woman in her forties or fifties with Graves' hyperthyroidism.

This clonotype appeared a few times. This chain joins TRBV20-1 and TRBJ2-7, with D maybe TRBD2 (6 bases). There are 15 residues in the CDR3. Germline assignment: CDR1 DFQATT and CDR2 SNEGSKA (reference sequence). The germline V and J ends were trimmed by 0 bases and 5 bases, with 17 bases remaining between them. CDR3 sequence reads: CSARDPDGSYDEQYF. The CDR3 bases are TGCAGTGCTAGAGATCCGGACGGGAGCTACGACGAGCAGTACTTC.

The chain recombines TRBV6-2 or TRBV6-3 with TRBJ1-2; no clear D gene. This CDR3 region has 17 residues. Looked up from germline, CDR1 is MNHEY and CDR2 is SVGEGT. Trimming took 6 bases from V and 2 from J, leaving 22 bases between them. The CDR3 loop reads CASRFSGEGWSNYGYTF. DNA for the CDR3: TGTGCCAGCAGGTTCTCTGGGGAGGGCTGGTCGAACTATGGCTACACCTTC.

This clonotype was counted at least ten times. The CDR3 sequence: CASSELPGTVYEQYF. DNA for the CDR3: TGTGCCAGCAGCGAACTTCCCGGGACAGTTTACGAGCAGTACTTC. The chain uses TRBV28 and TRBJ2-7, with 7 bases aligning to TRBD1. J lost 4 bases, V lost 6 bases, and 12 bases had no gene match. This CDR3 is 15 amino acids long. The germline V gene encodes CDR1 MDHEN and CDR2 SYDVKM.

This clonotype was seen ten or more times. The rearrangement uses TRBV12-3 or TRBV12-4 and TRBJ2-5, with 10 positions matching TRBD2. After removal of 5 bases from V and 5 bases from J, the junction contained 8 bases not matched to a gene. The CDR3 sequence is 15 residues long. The CDR3 is CASSVSSGGGETQYF. CDR3 DNA sequence: TGTGCCAGCAGTGTATCTAGCGGGGGTGGGGAGACCCAGTACTTC.

The chain recombines TRBV7-9 with TRBJ2-2; D is uncertain. CDR3 length: 9 amino acids. Looked up from germline, CDR1 is SEHNR and CDR2 is FQNEAQ (reference sequence). V was cut by 11 bases and J by 7 bases, with 5 bases left in between. The CDR3 nucleotides read TGTGCCGCCAGCGGGGAGCTGTTTTTT. Amino acids: CAASGELFF.

This clonotype has only a few counts. The chain joins TRBV3-1 to TRBJ1-2; 10 bases map to TRBD1. The CDR3 extends over 15 amino acids. The germline V gene encodes CDR1 LGHDT and CDR2 YNNKEL (reference sequence). The V and J ends lost 0 bases and 3 bases, in that order; junction bases with no gene match: 1. DNA of the CDR3: TGTGCCAGCAGCCAAGAAGGGACAGGGGACTATGGCTACACCTTC. Its protein is CASSQEGTGDYGYTF.

This clonotype has a handful of counts. The V and J genes are TRBV18 and TRBJ2-7, with TRBD1 matching 7 bases. The CDR3 loop spans 14 amino acids. Germline V gives CDR1 KGHSH, CDR2 LQKENI. Trimming at V came to 3 bases and at J to 3 bases, leaving 5 bases not matched to a gene. CDR3 bases: TGTGCCAGCTCACCGGGGACAGCCGTCTACGAGCAGTACGTC. It yields the protein CASSPGTAVYEQYV.

This clonotype has at least ten counts. The rearrangement uses TRBV12-3 or TRBV12-4 and TRBJ1-1; D is unresolved. Trimming removed 6 bases from V and 10 bases from J, with 18 bases in between. This CDR3 comprises 13 residues. CDR3 sequence: CASRVGLVPRAFF. CDR3 nucleotide sequence: TGTGCCAGCAGAGTGGGTCTGGTCCCGCGAGCTTTCTTT.

This chain connects TRBV30 to TRBJ1-5, with TRBD1 as a possible D gene (5 bases). Per germline, CDR1 GTSNPN and CDR2 SVGIG (reference sequence). Trimming took 3 bases from V and 6 from J, leaving 15 bases between them. The CDR3 has 14 amino acids. CDR3 nucleotides: TGTGCCTGGAGGCGGGGAGGGGAGGGTCAGCCCCAGCATTTT. Protein sequence: CAWRRGGEGQPQHF.

This clonotype has a handful of counts. This chain joins TRBV5-1 and TRBJ2-1; D gene unclear. Germline CDR1 and CDR2: SGHRS and YFSETQ. The CDR3 runs to 16 residues. V was pared by 0 bases and J by 0 bases, with 10 bases between. CDR3 DNA sequence: TGCGCCAGCAGCTTGGTAGGGCCAGACTCCTACAATGAGCAGTTCTTC. It codes for CASSLVGPDSYNEQFF.

The chain joins TRBV29-1 to TRBJ2-3, with TRBD2 as a possible D gene (5 bases). Trimming cost V 8 bases and J 1 base, with 10 bases left between them. CDR3 length: 12 amino acids. The germline V gene has CDR1 SQVTM and CDR2 ANQGSEA. The CDR3 coding sequence is TGCAGCTCACCCGGGGGCACAGATACGCAGTATTTT. Translated, it gives CSSPGGTDTQYF.

This clonotype was observed a few times. J is TRBJ2-7 and V is TRBV18; no reliable D call. Looked up from germline, CDR1 is KGHSH and CDR2 is LQKENI. The CDR3 contains 17 residues. Trimming removed 3 bases at V and 3 bases at J, with 21 bases between. The CDR3 sequence is CASSPVFAQMRNYEQYF. CDR3 nucleotide sequence: TGTGCCAGCTCACCTGTGTTCGCGCAGATGAGAAACTACGAGCAGTACTTC.

This clonotype has only a few counts. This chain uses TRBV6-1 with TRBJ1-2; maybe TRBD1 (5 bases). The CDR3 runs 15 residues. V was clipped by 5 bases and J by 8 bases, with 21 bases between them. Looked up from germline, CDR1 is MNHNS and CDR2 is SASEGT. The CDR3 sequence is CASSSKVGGMRGYTF. Written as DNA, the CDR3 is TGTGCCAGCAGTTCAAAGGTCGGGGGAATGCGAGGCTACACCTTC.

This clonotype was detected only a few times. This CDR3 reads CASSLAGGPHTGELFF. CDR3 DNA sequence: TGCGCCAGCAGCTTGGCCGGCGGGCCCCACACCGGGGAGCTGTTTTTT. V and J are TRBV5-1 and TRBJ2-2; TRBD2 is a possible D gene (5 bases). V dropped 0 bases and J dropped 3 bases, with 12 bases sitting between them. The length of the CDR3 is 16 residues. In germline, CDR1 is SGHRS, CDR2 YFSETQ.

For this clonotype: This clone may be a read error of a much larger clone one base away. The chain couples TRBV7-9 to TRBJ2-1, with D possibly TRBD1 on 6 matching bases. Germline values: CDR1 SEHNR, CDR2 FQNEAQ (reference sequence). The CDR3 is 14 residues long. CDR3 in DNA: TGTGCCAGCGGCTTAAAGGGGGACCTCCCTGAGCAGTTCTTC. Protein: CASGLKGDLPEQFF.

The gene calls are TRBV6-1 and TRBJ1-5; D gene uncertain. Trimming shortened V by 5 bases and J by 4 bases, and 9 bases separated the two germline ends. Looked up from germline, CDR1 is MNHNS and CDR2 is SASEGT. This CDR3 is built from 13 residues. For the CDR3, the DNA is TGTGCCAGCAGTAAACGGCAGAATCAGCCCCAGCATTTT. It yields the protein CASSKRQNQPQHF.

Many counts were recorded for this clonotype. This chain links TRBV5-1 with TRBJ2-2, with D perhaps matching TRBD2 (6 bases). CDR1 and CDR2 (germline): SGHRS, YFSETQ. The length of the CDR3 is 16 residues. V lost 1 base to trimming and J lost 3 bases, with 13 bases between them. CDR3 sequence (DNA): TGCGCCAGCAGCTTGACTCCCGGGACTGACACCGGGGAGCTGTTTTTT. As protein: CASSLTPGTDTGELFF.

This clonotype has more than one count but fewer than ten. The chain employs TRBV6-1 and TRBJ2-5, with 8 positions matching TRBD1. Unmatched junction bases numbered 10, after V lost 6 bases and J lost 1 base. Germline loops: CDR1 MNHNS, CDR2 SASEGT. The length of the CDR3 is 16 residues. The CDR3 protein is CASSKMGQEFQETQYF. The CDR3 DNA reads TGTGCCAGCAGCAAGATGGGACAGGAGTTCCAAGAGACCCAGTACTTC.

There are many counts of this clonotype. The rearrangement uses TRBV18 and TRBJ2-7, with TRBD1 matching over 12 bases. CDR3 size: 17 residues. Germline CDR1 is KGHSH and CDR2 is LQKENI. With 3 bases clipped from V and 2 bases from J, the junction kept 8 bases outside the gene matches. In DNA form, the CDR3 reads TGTGCCAGCTCACCGGGGACAGGGGGCGTAAATACCTACGAGCAGTACTTC. The encoded protein is CASSPGTGGVNTYEQYF.

CDR3 sequence (DNA): TGTGCCTGGAGTGTGGGGGTTGCAGATACGCAGTATTTT. Translating gives CAWSVGVADTQYF. The chain couples TRBV30 to TRBJ2-3; D tentatively reads TRBD1 or TRBD2 (5 bases each). This CDR3 spans 13 amino acids. Trimming took off 0 bases at V and 4 bases at J, with 8 bases between the two ends. Germline V gives CDR1 GTSNPN, CDR2 SVGIG (reference sequence). The variable domain in full, completed from reference TRBV30 and TRBJ2-3, reads SQTIHQWPATLVQPVGSPLSLECTVEGTSNPNLYWYRQAAGRGLQLLFYSVGIGQISSEVPQNLSASRPQDRQFILSSKKLLLSDSGFYLCAWSVGVADTQYFGPGTRLTVL.

The chain recombines TRBV2 with TRBJ2-7, with 9 bases that match TRBD2. Unmatched junction bases numbered 5, after V lost 7 bases and J lost 1 base. Germline CDR1 reads SNHLY; CDR2 reads FYNNEI. The CDR3 runs 14 residues. As DNA, the CDR3 is TGTGCCAGCACCCCGACTAGCGGATCCTACGAGCAGTACGTC. It codes for CASTPTSGSYEQYV.

The chain joins TRBV27 to TRBJ1-6; 10 bases are a match to TRBD1. CDR3 length: 13 amino acids. CDR1 is MNHEY, CDR2 SMNVEV, per germline (reference sequence). The junction had 4 bases not matched to a gene; V was cut back by 2 bases and J by 15 bases. The CDR3 sequence: CASSLPGQGRLHF. For the CDR3, the DNA is TGTGCCAGCAGTTTACCGGGACAGGGGCGCCTCCACTTT.

This clonotype was counted at least ten times. This chain connects TRBV20-1 to TRBJ2-5; TRBD2 aligns across 11 bases. The CDR3 runs to 17 residues. Germline V gene sequence: CDR1 DFQATT, CDR2 SNEGSKA (reference sequence). V shed 3 bases and J 4 bases; nucleotides not matched to a gene: 13. The CDR3 reads CSARPPRLAGRGETQYF. CDR3 nucleotides: TGCAGTGCTAGGCCCCCCAGACTAGCGGGGAGGGGAGAGACCCAGTACTTC.

The sample holds a few counts of this clonotype. This chain connects TRBV9 to TRBJ1-5; maybe TRBD1 (5 bases). V shed 4 bases and J shed 5 bases, with 13 bases lying between them. Germline CDR1 is SGDLS and CDR2 is YYNGEE. The CDR3 sequence is 14 residues long. The CDR3 is CASSPWGVDQPQHF. CDR3 nucleotides: TGTGCCAGCAGCCCCTGGGGGGTGGATCAGCCCCAGCATTTT.